What follows are 30 T cell receptor beta chains derived from one specimen sequenced in a study of blood T cells in healthy people across ages (dated by TCRdb to between 2014 and 2016). The library came from 5' RACE. The sequencing machine was an Illumina HiSeq 2500. A second PCR of about 7 to 12 cycles was run with a J-beta primer mix and a sample-barcoded 5' primer. TCRdb handled the public reads itself, with Q25 trimming in fastp and clone calling in MiXCR, and kept productive beta chains. Under each unique CDR3 protein, matching rows form one entry showing the most common genes and DNA. This sample holds 800,000 to 950,000 distinct CDR3 sequences; under 40% were observed only once. The ten largest make up 13% of the sample. Material for sequencing was blood. These TCRs come from a man between 18 and 35 years old in good health.

This clonotype was counted between two and nine times. The J gene is TRBJ2-3, the V gene TRBV20-1; D is undetermined. V lost 6 bases, J lost 5 bases, and 9 bases lay in between. Germline CDR1 and CDR2: DFQATT and SNEGSKA (reference sequence). The CDR3 spans 11 residues. In DNA form, the CDR3 reads TGCAGTGCCACGATGGGAGATACGCAGTATTTT. Residues: CSATMGDTQYF.

V gene TRBV12-3 or TRBV12-4 combines with J gene TRBJ2-3; TRBD2 matches at 15 bases. V trimming: 7 bases; J trimming: 4 bases; junction bases outside the gene matches: 12. The CDR3 consists of 18 residues. The CDR3 here is CASKGLAGGRFNSDTQYF. In DNA form, the CDR3 reads TGTGCCAGCAAAGGACTAGCGGGGGGGCGATTCAACTCAGATACGCAGTATTTT.

This clonotype appeared a few times. This chain links TRBV4-1 with TRBJ2-7; a weak D match, TRBD1 (6 bases). V was trimmed by 1 base and J by 1 base, leaving 11 bases between them. This CDR3 is 15 amino acids long. CDR1 is MGHRA, CDR2 YSYEKL, per germline. In nucleotides, the CDR3 is TGCGCCAGCAGCCAAGTCGTAGGACAGTCCTACGAGCAGTACTTC. Protein sequence: CASSQVVGQSYEQYF.

For this clonotype: With a much larger clone just one base away, this may be a read error. This chain uses TRBV4-3 with TRBJ2-1, with a possible D match to TRBD1 (6 bases). Germline values: CDR1 LGHNA, CDR2 YSLEER. This CDR3 spans 15 amino acids. The ends were cut back, 4 bases at V and 13 bases at J, with 23 bases in the middle. CDR3 coding DNA: TGCGCCAGCAGCCGAGACACAGGGACGGGCGAGACCCAGTTCTTC. Translation: CASSRDTGTGETQFF.

This chain joins TRBV14 and TRBJ1-6, with 7 nucleotides matching TRBD1. With 3 bases clipped from V and 6 bases from J, the junction kept 5 bases outside the gene matches. There are 15 residues in the CDR3. The germline CDR1 and CDR2 sequences are SGHDN and FVKESK. The CDR3 nucleotides are TGTGCCAGCAGCCAGTTACAGGGGCTTAATTCACCCCTCCACTTT. It codes for CASSQLQGLNSPLHF.

This clonotype was counted between two and nine times. The genes are TRBV20-1 and TRBJ2-7; D possibly matches TRBD1 or TRBD2 (5 bases each). Germline V gives CDR1 DFQATT, CDR2 SNEGSKA (reference sequence). Trimming took 5 bases from V and 0 from J, leaving 14 bases between them. This CDR3 has 14 amino acids. DNA of the CDR3: TGCAGTGCTGGGACCACCTACCTCTCCTACGAGCAGTACTTC. Translation: CSAGTTYLSYEQYF.

The count of this clonotype is one. The CDR3 sequence: CSAHRDREETQYF. The CDR3 DNA follows: TGCAGTGCGCACCGGGACAGAGAAGAGACCCAGTACTTC. The chain employs TRBV20-1 and TRBJ2-5, with 7 bases lining up with TRBD1. Germline CDR1 is DFQATT and CDR2 is SNEGSKA (reference sequence). This CDR3 has 13 amino acids. V dropped 6 bases and J dropped 3; count of bases not matched to a gene: 7.

This clonotype was observed a few times. The chain joins TRBV7-9 to TRBJ2-3, with TRBD2 matching over 7 bases. Looked up from germline, CDR1 is SEHNR and CDR2 is FQNEAQ (reference sequence). The V and J ends lost 4 bases and 0 bases, in that order; junction bases with no gene match: 16. The CDR3 contains 19 residues. The DNA for the CDR3 is TGTGCCAGCAGCTCCCTCGAGGCTAGCGGATCGTCTAGCACAGATACGCAGTATTTT. Translating it yields CASSSLEASGSSSTDTQYF.

There are a few counts of this clonotype. The chain recombines TRBV20-1 with TRBJ2-5; 9 bases line up with TRBD1. The length of the CDR3 is 15 residues. Germline V gene lookup returns CDR1 DFQATT and CDR2 SNEGSKA (reference sequence). Trimming cost V 0 bases and J 0 bases; bases outside gene matches: 2. The CDR3 coding sequence is TGCAGTGCTAGAGATGGGGACAGGGACCAAGAGACCCAGTACTTC. This sequence encodes CSARDGDRDQETQYF.

This clonotype was detected a few times. The chain joins TRBV20-1 to TRBJ1-5; 10 positions agree with TRBD1. J lost 4 bases, V lost 6 bases, and 6 bases had no gene match. The germline gives CDR1 DFQATT, CDR2 SNEGSKA (reference sequence). This CDR3 comprises 14 residues. DNA for the CDR3: TGCAGTGCGTATGACAGGGGGCGGAATCAGCCCCAGCATTTT. It is translated as CSAYDRGRNQPQHF.

The chain employs TRBV7-6 and TRBJ1-2, with unresolved D. The V end lost 6 bases, the J end lost 0 bases, and 11 bases lay between the germline ends. Germline V gives CDR1 SGHVS, CDR2 FNYEAQ. The CDR3 has 14 residues. Here the CDR3 DNA reads TGTGCCAGCAGTTACGGCCAGTCTAACTATGGCTACACCTTC. Translating it yields CASSYGQSNYGYTF. Full variable domain (rest looked up from reference TRBV7-6 and TRBJ1-2): GAGVSQSPRYKVTKRGQDVALRCDPISGHVSLYWYRQALGQGPEFLTYFNYEAQQDKSGLPNDRFSAERPEGSISTLTIQRTEQRDSAMYRCASSYGQSNYGYTFGSGTRLTVV.

V gene TRBV2 combines with J gene TRBJ1-4; 7 bases are a match to TRBD1. Germline V gene data show CDR1 as SNHLY and CDR2 as FYNNEI. V shed 4 bases and J 10 bases; nucleotides not matched to a gene: 9. The CDR3 has 14 amino acids. Here the CDR3 reads CASSVGTAGGKLFF. For the CDR3, the DNA is TGTGCCAGCAGTGTTGGGACAGCGGGGGGAAAACTGTTTTTT.

In this sample, this clonotype turned up a few times. This chain uses TRBV7-2 with TRBJ1-2; D unresolved. The CDR3 extends over 14 amino acids. The ends were cut back, 4 bases at V and 3 bases at J, with 12 bases in the middle. From germline, CDR1 is SGHTA and CDR2 FQGNSA. As DNA, the CDR3 is TGTGCCAGCAGCTCAAGTGGGCGTCACTATGGCTACACCTTC. Residues: CASSSSGRHYGYTF. Complete variable domain (other parts from reference TRBV7-2 and TRBJ1-2): GAGVSQSPSNKVTEKGKDVELRCDPISGHTALYWYRQSLGQGLEFLIYFQGNSAPDKSGLPSDRFSAERTGGSVSTLTIQRTQQEDSAVYLCASSSSGRHYGYTFGSGTRLTVV.

V usage is TRBV12-3 or TRBV12-4 and J usage is TRBJ1-2; perhaps TRBD1 as D (5 bases). CDR3 length: 13 residues. Trimming shortened V by 6 bases and J by 4 bases, and 12 bases separated the two germline ends. The CDR3 DNA is TGTGCCAGCAGCAACGGGGGGGTCTATGGCTACACCTTC. It translates to CASSNGGVYGYTF.

V usage is TRBV6-2 or TRBV6-3 and J usage is TRBJ1-2; maybe TRBD1 (5 bases). V lost 6 bases, J lost 4 bases, and 18 bases lay in between. The CDR3 extends over 15 amino acids. CDR1 and CDR2 (germline): MNHEY, SVGEGT. CDR3: CASRSRRGTAYGYTF. CDR3 nucleotide sequence: TGTGCCAGCAGGTCACGGAGGGGAACGGCCTATGGCTACACCTTC.

This clonotype was observed many times. The chain combines TRBV5-1 with TRBJ2-3; TRBD2 is a possible D gene (6 bases). V was trimmed by 0 bases and J by 4 bases, leaving 9 bases between them. CDR1 and CDR2 from the germline V gene are SGHRS and YFSETQ. The length of the CDR3 is 14 residues. The CDR3 DNA reads as TGCGCCAGCAGCTTGGGACTAGTCCCAGATACGCAGTATTTT. Protein sequence: CASSLGLVPDTQYF.

This clonotype was observed a few times. The chain is built from TRBV14 and TRBJ1-4, with 7 positions matching TRBD1. This CDR3 contains 16 residues. Germline V lookup: CDR1 SGHDN, CDR2 FVKESK. V dropped 0 bases and J dropped 8; count of bases not matched to a gene: 9. Written as DNA, the CDR3 is TGTGCCAGCAGCCAAGAGGATACAGGGGCGGAGGAAAAACTGTTTTTT. It yields the protein CASSQEDTGAEEKLFF. The variable domain in full, with the rest retrieved from reference TRBV14 and TRBJ1-4, is EAGVTQFPSHSVIEKGQTVTLRCDPISGHDNLYWYRRVMGKEIKFLLHFVKESKQDESGMPNNRFLAERTGGTYSTLKVQPAELEDSGVYFCASSQEDTGAEEKLFFGSGTQLSVL.

The chain combines TRBV6-2 or TRBV6-3 with TRBJ2-1; D may be TRBD2 (5 bases). Near its end, the DNA agrees better with TRBJ2-7, so the J call may be wrong. Germline values: CDR1 MNHEY, CDR2 SVGEGT. This CDR3 spans 14 amino acids. The CDR3 bases are TGTGCCAGCAGTTCGAGTATAGCGTACAATGAGCAGTACTTC. Translation: CASSSSIAYNEQYF.

The chain combines TRBV7-2 with TRBJ1-5; D gene unclear. Germline assignment: CDR1 SGHTA and CDR2 FQGNSA. Deletions cut 1 base from V and 6 bases from J, with 7 bases between. The CDR3 is 13 residues long. The CDR3 loop reads CASSLERGQPQHF. For the CDR3, the DNA is TGTGCCAGCAGCTTAGAGCGGGGTCAGCCCCAGCATTTT.

This clonotype has a handful of counts. This sequence joins TRBV7-2 and TRBJ2-7; the match to TRBD1 covers 10 bases. The CDR3 runs 14 residues. V trimming: 5 bases; J trimming: 2 bases; junction bases outside the gene matches: 3. The germline V gene has CDR1 SGHTA and CDR2 FQGNSA. As DNA, the CDR3 is TGTGCCAGCAGCATCGGGACAGGGGCCTACGAGCAGTACTTC. It codes for CASSIGTGAYEQYF.

Comments on this clonotype: At one of its ends the junction is not consistent with the germline gene, which may arise from a read error. The gene calls are TRBV12-3 or TRBV12-4 and TRBJ1-3, with D unclear. The CDR3 sequence is 15 residues long. The chain's CDR3 is CASSLRSYSGNAIYF. The CDR3 nucleotides are TGTGCCAGCAGTTTGCGGAGTTACTCTGGAAACGCCATATATTTT.

The V gene is TRBV4-2, the J gene TRBJ2-7; 7 bases match TRBD1. The CDR3 contains 14 residues. With 3 bases clipped from V and 5 bases from J, the junction kept 7 bases outside the gene matches. Germline values: CDR1 LGHNA, CDR2 YNFKEQ. The CDR3 is CASSHQTGSDEQYF. The CDR3 region has the DNA TGTGCCAGCAGCCACCAGACAGGGTCCGACGAGCAGTACTTC.

This clonotype was detected a few times. The V call is TRBV6-5, the J call TRBJ2-1; the D call may be TRBD1 or TRBD2 (6 bases each). Germline-derived CDR1 and CDR2 are MNHEY and SVGAGI. This CDR3 is built from 14 residues. With 4 bases removed from V and 5 bases from J, the gap between germline ends came to 12 bases. The CDR3, as DNA: TGTGCCAGCAGTTGGGGGGCCCTTCACAATGAGCAGTTCTTC. Translating gives CASSWGALHNEQFF.

As to this clonotype: Possible read error: a much larger clone is one base away. The chain links TRBV4-3 to TRBJ2-1, with D perhaps matching TRBD1 or TRBD2 (6 bases each). The J call is uncertain, as TRBJ2-7 better fits the DNA end. This CDR3 contains 15 residues. The V gene's germline CDR1 is LGHNA and CDR2 YSLEER. In nucleotides, the CDR3 is TGCGCCAGCAGCCCTGAGGGGGGCCCCTACAATGAGCAGTACTTC. Translation: CASSPEGGPYNEQYF.

The rearrangement uses TRBV10-3 and TRBJ2-4, with D possibly called TRBD1 or TRBD2 (5 bases each). The J call is in doubt because the DNA end fits TRBJ2-5 better. Looked up from germline, CDR1 is ENHRY and CDR2 is SYGVKD. There are 13 residues in the CDR3. The CDR3 region has the DNA TGTGCCATCAGGGGGACCTCCGTGGAGACCCAGTACTTC. As protein: CAIRGTSVETQYF.

There are many counts of this clonotype. The genes are TRBV10-3 and TRBJ2-3; D gene unclear. V was clipped by 4 bases and J by 6 bases, with 11 bases between them. CDR1 and CDR2 (germline): ENHRY, SYGVKD. CDR3 length: 13 amino acids. The CDR3 DNA follows: TGTGCCATCAGTGTTAAGGGTTCGGATACGCAGTATTTT. Protein: CAISVKGSDTQYF.

The chain joins TRBV7-2 to TRBJ2-5, with D hard to call. CDR3 length: 15 residues. Looked up from germline, CDR1 is SGHTA and CDR2 is FQGNSA. The ends were cut back, 0 bases at V and 11 bases at J, with 19 bases in the middle. As DNA, the CDR3 is TGTGCCAGCAGCTTAGCCCCTATCTCCTACAATGAGCAGTACTTC. It yields the protein CASSLAPISYNEQYF. The full variable domain, its missing parts supplied by reference TRBV7-2 and TRBJ2-5, is GAGVSQSPSNKVTEKGKDVELRCDPISGHTALYWYRQSLGQGLEFLIYFQGNSAPDKSGLPSDRFSAERTGGSVSTLTIQRTQQEDSAVYLCASSLAPISYNEQYFGPGTRLLVL.

V and J are TRBV27 and TRBJ2-3; D unresolved. Trimming took 6 bases from V and 1 from J, leaving 14 bases between them. This CDR3 spans 15 amino acids. Germline V gene sequence: CDR1 MNHEY, CDR2 SMNVEV (reference sequence). The CDR3 loop is CASRFSLGRTDTQYF. CDR3 coding DNA: TGTGCCAGCAGATTTAGTCTCGGGCGCACAGATACGCAGTATTTT.

The rearrangement uses TRBV9 and TRBJ2-5, with D uncertain. The CDR3 runs to 14 residues. Germline loops: CDR1 SGDLS, CDR2 YYNGEE. V lost 4 bases and J lost 2, with 12 bases in between. The CDR3 loop is CASSHRGSQETQYF. For the CDR3, the DNA is TGTGCCAGCAGCCATAGAGGAAGTCAAGAGACCCAGTACTTC.

This clonotype was counted ten times or more. J is TRBJ2-1 and V is TRBV7-2, with TRBD1 matching over 7 bases. The CDR3 spans 16 residues. The germline V gene has CDR1 SGHTA and CDR2 FQGNSA. J gave up 5 bases and V 3 bases, and 10 bases lay outside the gene matches. Here the CDR3 DNA reads TGTGCCAGCAGCTTCAGGACAGGCAATATTAACAATGAGCAGTTCTTC. Translating gives CASSFRTGNINNEQFF.